Shown below are 8 T cell receptor beta chains from a single sample sequenced in a study of CD8+ T cells in alopecia areata. The treatment was: oral pan-JAK inhibitor, 5-10 mg twice daily. Following extraction, RNA underwent reverse transcription to cDNA, which served as the sequencing template. The data were produced by immunoSEQ multiplex PCR, yet TCRdb's version contains in-frame clones alone and is incomplete. The table has about 200,000 clones, 35% to 45% seen once. The specimen comprised CD4+ T cells sorted from blood, sampled between weeks 30 and 35, from a patient treated with tofacitinib. The receptors were sampled from a human donor with alopecia areata.

This clone was picked up a small number of times. The rearrangement links TRBV6-5 to TRBJ2-7; D gene ambiguous. The V end lost 0 bases, the J end lost 7 bases, and 10 bases lay between the germline ends. In germline, CDR1 is MNHEY, CDR2 SVGAGI. The length of the CDR3 is 13 residues. The DNA for the CDR3 is TGTGCCAGCAGTTACTCGAAGGGTGGGGAGCAGTACTTC. This gives the protein CASSYSKGGEQYF.

The V gene is TRBV5-1, the J gene TRBJ2-5; tentative D call: TRBD2 (5 bases). Trimming stripped 0 bases from V and 3 bases from J, with 9 bases between. This CDR3 comprises 14 residues. The germline gives CDR1 SGHRS, CDR2 YFSETQ. The CDR3 sequence is CASSLAAGEETQYF. As DNA, the CDR3 is TGCGCCAGCAGCTTGGCGGCCGGGGAAGAGACCCAGTACTTC.

On this clone itself: This sample also contains other DNA sequences that code for the same CDR3. This chain uses TRBV7-9 with TRBJ1-4; D ambiguous. Germline CDR1 and CDR2: SEHNR and FQNEAQ (reference sequence). The ends were cut back, 5 bases at V and 5 bases at J, with 3 bases in the middle. The CDR3 sequence is 11 residues long. This CDR3 reads CASSRNEKLFF. DNA for the CDR3: TGTGCCAGCAGCCGGAATGAAAAACTGTTTTTT.

This clone was observed many times. J is TRBJ1-2 and V is TRBV5-6, with a possible D match to TRBD1 (6 bases). The CDR3 runs 12 residues. Trimming took off 1 base at V and 10 bases at J, with 11 bases between the two ends. The germline V gene has CDR1 SGHDT and CDR2 YYEEEE. The CDR3 nucleotides are TGTGCCAGCAGCTTGTGGGGGCTCGACTACACCTTC. Protein: CASSLWGLDYTF. Using reference TRBV5-6 and TRBJ1-2 for the parts outside the CDR3, the full variable domain is DAGVTQSPTHLIKTRGQQVTLRCSPKSGHDTVSWYQQALGQGPQFIFQYYEEEERQRGNFPDRFSGHQFPNYSSELNVNALLLGDSALYLCASSLWGLDYTFGSGTRLTVV.

This clone was counted only a few times. V gene TRBV30 combines with J gene TRBJ1-1; D unresolved. Deletions cut 3 bases from V and 9 bases from J, with 11 bases between. CDR3 length equals 11 residues. Germline CDR1 and CDR2: GTSNPN and SVGIG (reference sequence). The CDR3 spells CAWSQKFKAFF. The CDR3, as DNA: TGTGCCTGGAGCCAGAAGTTTAAAGCTTTCTTT.

This clone has only a few counts. This rearrangement joins TRBV6-6 to TRBJ2-1; maybe TRBD1 (6 bases). The V gene's germline CDR1 is MNHNY and CDR2 SVGAGI (reference sequence). Trimming removed 10 bases at V and 1 base at J, with 14 bases between. The CDR3 covers 14 residues. The CDR3 nucleotides read TGTGCCACCATGGACAGCCAATCCTACAATGAGCAGTTCTTC. Translated, it gives CATMDSQSYNEQFF.

The chain employs TRBV19 and TRBJ2-7; 10 positions agree with TRBD1. Per germline, CDR1 LNHDA and CDR2 SQIVND (reference sequence). The J segment lost 5 bases and the V segment lost 6 bases, leaving 13 bases of the junction unmatched. The CDR3 contains 16 residues. Here the CDR3 reads CASRENYRDRGNEQYF. The CDR3 DNA reads TGTGCCAGTAGGGAGAATTACCGGGACAGGGGCAACGAGCAGTACTTC.

This clone was seen a handful of times. V gene TRBV7-6 combines with J gene TRBJ1-1; 7 nucleotides align to TRBD1. Germline lookup yields CDR1 SGHVS and CDR2 FNYEAQ. The CDR3 runs 14 residues. V lost 3 bases, J lost 5 bases, and 6 bases stayed unmatched. CDR3 nucleotide sequence: TGTGCCAGCAGCTTCACAGGGGACGGGACTGAAGCTTTCTTT. Its protein product is CASSFTGDGTEAFF.